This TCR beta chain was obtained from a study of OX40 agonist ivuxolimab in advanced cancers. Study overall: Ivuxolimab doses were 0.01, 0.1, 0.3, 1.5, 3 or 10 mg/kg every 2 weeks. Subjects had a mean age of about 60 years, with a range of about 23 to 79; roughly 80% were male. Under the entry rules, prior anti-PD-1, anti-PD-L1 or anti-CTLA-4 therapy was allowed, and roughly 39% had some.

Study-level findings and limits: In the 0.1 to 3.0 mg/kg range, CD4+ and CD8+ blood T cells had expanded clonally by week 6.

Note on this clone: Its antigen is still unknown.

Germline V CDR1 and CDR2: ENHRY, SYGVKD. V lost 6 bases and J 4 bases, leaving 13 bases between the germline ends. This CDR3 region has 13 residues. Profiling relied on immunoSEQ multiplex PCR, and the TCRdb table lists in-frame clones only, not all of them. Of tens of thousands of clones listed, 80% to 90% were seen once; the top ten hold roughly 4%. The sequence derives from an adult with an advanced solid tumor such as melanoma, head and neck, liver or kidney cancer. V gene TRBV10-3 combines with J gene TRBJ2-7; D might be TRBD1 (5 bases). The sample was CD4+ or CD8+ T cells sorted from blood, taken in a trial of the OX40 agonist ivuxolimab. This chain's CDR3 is CAISQGLAYEQYF. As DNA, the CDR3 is TGTGCCATCAGCCAGGGCCTCGCATACGAGCAGTACTTC.